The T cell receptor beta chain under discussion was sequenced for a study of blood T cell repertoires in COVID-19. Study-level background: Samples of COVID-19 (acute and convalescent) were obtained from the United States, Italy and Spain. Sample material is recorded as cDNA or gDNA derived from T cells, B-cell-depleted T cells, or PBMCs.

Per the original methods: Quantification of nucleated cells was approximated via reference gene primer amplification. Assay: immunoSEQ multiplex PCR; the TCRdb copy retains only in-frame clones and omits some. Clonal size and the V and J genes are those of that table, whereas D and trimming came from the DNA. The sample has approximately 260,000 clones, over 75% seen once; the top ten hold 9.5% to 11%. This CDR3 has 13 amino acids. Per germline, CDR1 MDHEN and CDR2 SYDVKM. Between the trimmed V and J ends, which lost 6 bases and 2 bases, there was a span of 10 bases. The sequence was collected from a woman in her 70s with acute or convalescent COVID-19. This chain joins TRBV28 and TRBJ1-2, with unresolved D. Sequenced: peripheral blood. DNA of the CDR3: TGTGCCAGCAGGCATCCACAAAACTATGGCTACACCTTC. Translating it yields CASRHPQNYGYTF.